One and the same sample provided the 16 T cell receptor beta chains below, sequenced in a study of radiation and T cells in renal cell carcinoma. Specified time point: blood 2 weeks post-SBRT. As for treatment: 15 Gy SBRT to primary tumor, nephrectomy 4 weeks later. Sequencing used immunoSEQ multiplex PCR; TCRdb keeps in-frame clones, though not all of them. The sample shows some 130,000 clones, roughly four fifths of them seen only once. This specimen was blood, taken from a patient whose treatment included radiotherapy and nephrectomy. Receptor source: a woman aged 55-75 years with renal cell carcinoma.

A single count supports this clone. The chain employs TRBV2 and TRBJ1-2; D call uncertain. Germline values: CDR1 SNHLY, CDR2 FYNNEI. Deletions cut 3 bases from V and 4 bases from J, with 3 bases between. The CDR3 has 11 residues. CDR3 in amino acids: CASSDPYGYTF. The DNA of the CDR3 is TGTGCCAGCAGTGACCCCTATGGCTACACCTTC.

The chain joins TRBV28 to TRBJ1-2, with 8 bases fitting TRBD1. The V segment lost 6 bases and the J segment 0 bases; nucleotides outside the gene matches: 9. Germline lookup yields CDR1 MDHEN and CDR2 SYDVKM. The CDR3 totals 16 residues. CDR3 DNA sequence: TGTGCCAGCAGCCTACCTTGGACAGGGCCTAACTATGGCTACACCTTC. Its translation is CASSLPWTGPNYGYTF.

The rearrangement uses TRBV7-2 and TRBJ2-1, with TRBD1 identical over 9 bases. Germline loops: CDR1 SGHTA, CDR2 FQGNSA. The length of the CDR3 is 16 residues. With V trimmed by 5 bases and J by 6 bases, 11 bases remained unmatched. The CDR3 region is CASSPGRTGAINEQFF. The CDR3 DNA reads TGTGCCAGCAGCCCCGGTCGGACAGGGGCAATCAATGAGCAGTTCTTC.

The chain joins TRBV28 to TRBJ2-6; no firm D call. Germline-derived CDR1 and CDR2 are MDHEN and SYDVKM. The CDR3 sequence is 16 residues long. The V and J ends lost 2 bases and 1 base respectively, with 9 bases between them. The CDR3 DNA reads TGTGCCAGCAGTTTAGATGGGAAATCTGGGGCCAACGTCCTGACTTTC. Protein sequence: CASSLDGKSGANVLTF. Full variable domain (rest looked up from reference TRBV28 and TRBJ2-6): DVKVTQSSRYLVKRTGEKVFLECVQDMDHENMFWYRQDPGLGLRLIYFSYDVKMKEKGDIPEGYSVSREKKERFSLILESASTNQTSMYLCASSLDGKSGANVLTFGAGSRLTVL.

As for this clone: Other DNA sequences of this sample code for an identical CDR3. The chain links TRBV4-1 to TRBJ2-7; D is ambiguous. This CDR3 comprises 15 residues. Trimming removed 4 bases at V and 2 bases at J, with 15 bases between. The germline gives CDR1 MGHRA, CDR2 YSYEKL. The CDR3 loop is CASSPRQGDTYEQYF. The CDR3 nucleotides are TGCGCCAGCAGCCCCCGGCAAGGAGATACCTACGAGCAGTACTTC.

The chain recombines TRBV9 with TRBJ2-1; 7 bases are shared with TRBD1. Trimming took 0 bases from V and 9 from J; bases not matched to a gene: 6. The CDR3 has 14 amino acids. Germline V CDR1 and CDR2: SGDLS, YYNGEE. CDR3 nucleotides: TGTGCCAGCAGCGTAGAGGGGACAGCAAGTGAGCAGTTCTTC. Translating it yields CASSVEGTASEQFF.

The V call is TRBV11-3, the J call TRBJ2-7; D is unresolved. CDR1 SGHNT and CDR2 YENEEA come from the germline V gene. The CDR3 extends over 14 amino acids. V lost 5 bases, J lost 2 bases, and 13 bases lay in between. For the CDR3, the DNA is TGTGCCAGCAGCGTAACAGCCGATACCTACGAGCAGTACTTC. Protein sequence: CASSVTADTYEQYF.

CDR3 region: CASSRTSGANVLTF. CDR3 nucleotides: TGTGCCAGCAGTCGGACCTCTGGGGCCAACGTCCTGACTTTC. The genes are TRBV28 and TRBJ2-6; no clear D gene. The CDR3 contains 14 residues. Germline CDR1 MDHEN, CDR2 SYDVKM. Trimming removed 5 bases from V and 0 bases from J, with 5 bases in between. The whole variable domain, filled in from reference TRBV28 and TRBJ2-6, reads DVKVTQSSRYLVKRTGEKVFLECVQDMDHENMFWYRQDPGLGLRLIYFSYDVKMKEKGDIPEGYSVSREKKERFSLILESASTNQTSMYLCASSRTSGANVLTFGAGSRLTVL.

CDR3 residues: CAWSPMTDTQYF. Here the CDR3 DNA reads TGTGCCTGGAGTCCTATGACAGATACGCAGTATTTT. This rearrangement joins TRBV30 to TRBJ2-3; D gene ambiguous. This CDR3 comprises 12 residues. Germline V CDR1 and CDR2: GTSNPN, SVGIG (reference sequence). V lost 2 bases and J lost 3, with 6 bases in between.

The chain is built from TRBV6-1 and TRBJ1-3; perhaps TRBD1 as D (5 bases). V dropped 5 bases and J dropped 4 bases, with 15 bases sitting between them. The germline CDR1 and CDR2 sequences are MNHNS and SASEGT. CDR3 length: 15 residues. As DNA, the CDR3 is TGTGCCAGCAGTTTGATGGGCAGGGAGGGAAACACCATATATTTT. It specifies CASSLMGREGNTIYF.

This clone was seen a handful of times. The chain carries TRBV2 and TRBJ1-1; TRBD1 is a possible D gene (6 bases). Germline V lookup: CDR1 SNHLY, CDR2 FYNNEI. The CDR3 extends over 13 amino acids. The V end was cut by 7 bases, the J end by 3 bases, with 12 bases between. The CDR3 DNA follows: TGTGCCAGCAACGGGCAGGGGTACACTGAAGCTTTCTTT. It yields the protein CASNGQGYTEAFF.

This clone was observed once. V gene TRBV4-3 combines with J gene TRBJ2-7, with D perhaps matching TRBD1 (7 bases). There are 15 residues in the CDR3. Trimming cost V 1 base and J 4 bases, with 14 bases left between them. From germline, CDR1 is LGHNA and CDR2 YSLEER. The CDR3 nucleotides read TGCGCCAGCAGCCAAGTAGGAGGGGGCGGATACGAGCAGTACTTC. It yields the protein CASSQVGGGGYEQYF.

The CDR3 region has the DNA TGTGCCTGTACTAGCGAGAAAGAGACCCAGTACTTC. Translated, it gives CACTSEKETQYF. This sequence joins TRBV30 and TRBJ2-5; 7 nucleotides match TRBD2. The length of the CDR3 is 12 residues. The J segment lost 3 bases and the V segment lost 6 bases, leaving 4 bases of the junction unmatched. Germline V gene data show CDR1 as GTSNPN and CDR2 as SVGIG (reference sequence).

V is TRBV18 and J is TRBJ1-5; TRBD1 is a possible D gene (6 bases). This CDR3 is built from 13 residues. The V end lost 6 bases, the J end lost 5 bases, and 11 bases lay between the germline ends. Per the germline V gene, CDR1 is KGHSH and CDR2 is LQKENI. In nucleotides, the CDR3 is TGTGCCAGCTCTCCCGGACAGCATCAGCCCCAGCATTTT. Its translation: CASSPGQHQPQHF.

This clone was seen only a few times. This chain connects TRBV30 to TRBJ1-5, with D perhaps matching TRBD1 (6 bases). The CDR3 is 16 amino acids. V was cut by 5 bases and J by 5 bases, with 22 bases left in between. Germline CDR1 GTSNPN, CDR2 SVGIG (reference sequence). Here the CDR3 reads CAWSRPPAGEDQPQHF. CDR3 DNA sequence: TGTGCCTGGTCCCGCCCCCCGGCAGGGGAGGATCAGCCCCAGCATTTT.

CDR3 loop: CATSRDTEALTGELFF. The CDR3 DNA follows: TGTGCCACCAGCAGAGATACCGAGGCCCTCACCGGGGAGCTGTTTTTT. V is TRBV15 and J is TRBJ2-2; D remains ambiguous. Germline V gene data show CDR1 as LNHNV and CDR2 as YYDKDF (reference sequence). V lost 0 bases and J lost 4, with 12 bases in between. The CDR3 is 16 amino acids.